These 21 T cell receptor beta chains originate from one sample sequenced in a study of blood T cell repertoires in COVID-19. The table came from immunoSEQ multiplex PCR; TCRdb's copy has only in-frame clones and leaves some out. The table shows approximately 200,000 clones, with roughly 94% occurring only once. Sequencing was performed on peripheral blood. The receptors come from a man aged 25 to 45 with COVID-19, enrolled during active disease.

This chain joins TRBV12-3 or TRBV12-4 and TRBJ1-5; 7 bases are shared with TRBD1. With 4 bases clipped from V and 8 bases from J, the junction kept 5 bases outside the gene matches. This CDR3 contains 13 residues. As DNA, the CDR3 is TGTGCCAGCAGTTCCACTCAGGGGGAGCCCCAGCATTTT. This sequence encodes CASSSTQGEPQHF.

This clone appeared a few times. This chain joins TRBV3-1 (or the pseudogene TRBV3-2) and TRBJ2-7; 9 nucleotides align to TRBD2. Germline CDR1 LGHDT, CDR2 YNNKEL (reference sequence). This CDR3 is 14 amino acids long. The V segment lost 5 bases and the J segment 2 bases; nucleotides outside the gene matches: 4. Here the CDR3 reads CASSATSGTYEQYF. The CDR3 DNA is TGTGCCAGCAGCGCGACTAGCGGTACCTACGAGCAGTACTTC.

This clone has just a few counts. This chain joins TRBV3-1 (or the pseudogene TRBV3-2) and TRBJ2-5; maybe TRBD1 (5 bases). The CDR3 has 13 residues. Per the germline V gene, CDR1 is LGHDT and CDR2 is YNNKEL (reference sequence). V was pared by 1 base and J by 3 bases, with 6 bases between. CDR3 sequence (DNA): TGTGCCAGCAGCCAAGGCAGGGAAGAGACCCAGTACTTC. It codes for CASSQGREETQYF.

The chain combines TRBV5-1 with TRBJ2-7; 7 nucleotides match TRBD1. Germline CDR1 SGHRS, CDR2 YFSETQ. With V trimmed by 4 bases and J by 4 bases, 11 bases remained unmatched. The CDR3 has 15 residues. The CDR3 DNA sequence: TGCGCCAGCAGCCGGGCGGAGACAGGGAGTTACGAGCAGTACTTC. This sequence encodes CASSRAETGSYEQYF. The full variable domain, completed using reference TRBV5-1 and TRBJ2-7, is KAGVTQTPRYLIKTRGQQVTLSCSPISGHRSVSWYQQTPGQGLQFLFEYFSETQRNKGNFPGRFSGRQFSNSRSEMNVSTLELGDSALYLCASSRAETGSYEQYFGPGTRLTVT.

The chain couples TRBV7-3 to TRBJ1-2; 7 bases are shared with TRBD1. Looked up from germline, CDR1 is SGHTA and CDR2 is FQGTGA. With 5 bases clipped from V and 4 bases from J, the junction kept 7 bases outside the gene matches. CDR3 length equals 14 residues. This CDR3 is CASSPGQASYGYTF. DNA for the CDR3: TGTGCCAGCAGCCCTGGACAGGCGTCCTATGGCTACACCTTC.

The rearrangement joins TRBV3-1 (or the pseudogene TRBV3-2) to TRBJ1-1, with D possibly matching TRBD1 (6 bases). With 0 bases removed from V and 5 bases from J, the gap between germline ends came to 16 bases. Germline V gene sequence: CDR1 LGHDT, CDR2 YNNKEL (reference sequence). CDR3 length: 16 amino acids. CDR3 amino acids: CASSQDSSRGGTEAFF. The DNA for the CDR3 is TGTGCCAGCAGCCAAGATAGTTCGAGGGGGGGGACTGAAGCTTTCTTT.

Only one count was recorded for this clone. The chain employs TRBV5-1 and TRBJ2-4, with D hard to call. Germline values: CDR1 SGHRS, CDR2 YFSETQ. The CDR3 loop spans 14 amino acids. Trimming left V 0 bases short and J 2 bases short, with 6 bases between. The CDR3 is CASSLAVSKNIQYF. For the CDR3, the DNA is TGCGCCAGCAGCTTGGCCGTTTCCAAAAACATTCAGTACTTC.

Worth noting for this clone: At one boundary the junction diverges from the germline segment, which might be a read error. This rearrangement joins TRBV6-1 to TRBJ1-6; 9 positions match TRBD1. This CDR3 is built from 15 residues. Germline CDR1 and CDR2: MNHNS and SASEGT. CDR3 coding DNA: TGTGCCAGCAGTAAAGCCGGGACAGGGAATTCACCCCTCCACTTT. Encoded protein: CASSKAGTGNSPLHF.

The chain links TRBV3-1 (or the pseudogene TRBV3-2) to TRBJ2-1; 11 nucleotides align to TRBD2. This CDR3 is 19 amino acids long. Germline loops: CDR1 LGHDT, CDR2 YNNKEL (reference sequence). The junction had 11 bases not matched to a gene; V was cut back by 0 bases and J by 4 bases. The CDR3 sequence is CASSQERWASGGLYNEQFF. Here the CDR3 DNA reads TGTGCCAGCAGCCAAGAGAGGTGGGCTAGCGGGGGGCTTTACAATGAGCAGTTCTTC.

The chain uses TRBV9 and TRBJ1-1; the match to TRBD1 covers 10 bases. The CDR3 has 17 amino acids. V lost 3 bases to trimming and J lost 0 bases; unmatched junction nucleotides: 8. The V gene's germline CDR1 is SGDLS and CDR2 YYNGEE. The CDR3 reads CASSALGQGGMNTEAFF. CDR3 sequence (DNA): TGTGCCAGCAGCGCCCTCGGACAGGGGGGAATGAACACTGAAGCTTTCTTT.

This clone was counted once. J is TRBJ2-1 and V is TRBV7-9; 8 bases agree with TRBD2. Trimming took 3 bases from V and 8 from J; bases not matched to a gene: 3. Germline loops: CDR1 SEHNR, CDR2 FQNEAQ (reference sequence). This CDR3 contains 13 residues. CDR3 DNA: TGTGCCAGCAGCTTCTCGGGAGGGCATGAGCAGTTCTTC. This gives the protein CASSFSGGHEQFF.

This clone was observed once. V usage is TRBV9 and J usage is TRBJ2-4, with 9 positions matching TRBD1. With 5 bases clipped from V and 5 bases from J, the junction kept 5 bases outside the gene matches. The CDR3 spans 14 residues. The germline CDR1 and CDR2 sequences are SGDLS and YYNGEE. CDR3 region: CASSPTGGENIQYF. In nucleotides, the CDR3 is TGTGCCAGCAGTCCAACAGGGGGCGAAAACATTCAGTACTTC. Looking up the rest from reference TRBV9 and TRBJ2-4 gives the full variable domain: DSGVTQTPKHLITATGQRVTLRCSPRSGDLSVYWYQQSLDQGLQFLIQYYNGEERAKGNILERFSAQQFPDLHSELNLSSLELGDSALYFCASSPTGGENIQYFGAGTRLSVL.

This clone showed up just once. This sequence joins TRBV12-1 and TRBJ1-4; the table's D call TRBD1 went unverified against the DNA. TRBV12-1 is noted as a pseudogene. The CDR3 totals 21 residues. The CDR3 DNA reads as TGTGCCAGCAGCTTTCCCTCTCGGGACGGACAGCCCGGTGCAACTAATGAAAAACTGTTTTTT. Its protein product is CASSFPSRDGQPGATNEKLFF.

This chain links TRBV11-2 with TRBJ1-1, with D perhaps TRBD1 (5 bases). This CDR3 has 13 residues. Germline V gene data show CDR1 as SGHAT and CDR2 as FQNNGV. The V gene lost 5 bases and the J gene lost 3 bases, with 10 bases spanning the gap. The CDR3 region is CASSLRGDTEAFF. CDR3 DNA sequence: TGTGCCAGCAGCCTCCGGGGGGACACTGAAGCTTTCTTT.

V usage is TRBV6-5 and J usage is TRBJ1-2; D may be TRBD1 (5 bases). Per germline, CDR1 MNHEY and CDR2 SVGAGI. With 0 bases removed from V and 5 bases from J, the gap between germline ends came to 7 bases. The CDR3 sequence is 13 residues long. The CDR3 reads CASSYSRGYGYTF. The CDR3, as DNA: TGTGCCAGCAGTTACTCGCGGGGGTATGGCTACACCTTC.

The chain recombines TRBV5-1 with TRBJ2-2, with 7 positions matching TRBD1. Losses at the gene ends were 3 bases for V and 0 bases for J; bases not matched to a gene: 2. Germline assignment: CDR1 SGHRS and CDR2 YFSETQ. The length of the CDR3 is 15 residues. The CDR3, as DNA: TGCGCCAGCAGCTCCGGGACAGCGAACACCGGGGAGCTGTTTTTT. Translation: CASSSGTANTGELFF. Based on the CDR3 plus reference TRBV5-1 and TRBJ2-2, the full variable domain is KAGVTQTPRYLIKTRGQQVTLSCSPISGHRSVSWYQQTPGQGLQFLFEYFSETQRNKGNFPGRFSGRQFSNSRSEMNVSTLELGDSALYLCASSSGTANTGELFFGEGSRLTVL.

The chain has TRBV3-1 (or the pseudogene TRBV3-2) and TRBJ2-7, with TRBD2 identical over 8 bases. This CDR3 comprises 19 residues. Germline assignment: CDR1 LGHDT and CDR2 YNNKEL (reference sequence). After removal of 1 base from V and 4 bases from J, the junction contained 18 bases not matched to a gene. The CDR3 region has the DNA TGTGCCAGCAGCCAAGTCTTAGCGGGAACGCGCCTTTTTGGGTACGAGCAGTACTTC. Translated: CASSQVLAGTRLFGYEQYF.

The chain links TRBV9 to TRBJ2-4; D not certain. Trimming pared 4 bases from V and 0 bases from J, leaving 11 bases between. The germline CDR1 and CDR2 sequences are SGDLS and YYNGEE. The CDR3 length is 15 residues. CDR3 DNA: TGTGCCAGCAGCCCTATTAGTTCAGCCAAAAACATTCAGTACTTC. It encodes CASSPISSAKNIQYF. Supplemented by reference TRBV9 and TRBJ2-4, the full variable domain reads DSGVTQTPKHLITATGQRVTLRCSPRSGDLSVYWYQQSLDQGLQFLIQYYNGEERAKGNILERFSAQQFPDLHSELNLSSLELGDSALYFCASSPISSAKNIQYFGAGTRLSVL.

In this sample, this clone turned up once. V and J are TRBV5-1 and TRBJ1-1; TRBD1 matches at 7 bases. V lost 1 base to trimming and J lost 5 bases; unmatched junction nucleotides: 5. The CDR3 runs to 14 residues. Germline loops: CDR1 SGHRS, CDR2 YFSETQ. The CDR3 DNA follows: TGCGCCAGCAGCTTGACAGGGGTTGGGACTGAAGCTTTCTTT. It specifies CASSLTGVGTEAFF.

The chain joins TRBV5-1 to TRBJ2-3, with D possibly being TRBD2 (6 bases). This CDR3 region has 15 residues. V lost 4 bases and J 6 bases, leaving 18 bases between the germline ends. CDR1 and CDR2 from the germline V gene are SGHRS and YFSETQ. The CDR3 region has the DNA TGCGCCAGCAGCACCGGGGCGGGATCGCCTGATACGCAGTATTTT. Amino acid sequence: CASSTGAGSPDTQYF.

The rearrangement joins TRBV6-5 to TRBJ2-2, with a tentative D call TRBD2 (5 bases). Trimming took off 4 bases at V and 6 bases at J, with 15 bases between the two ends. The germline V gene encodes CDR1 MNHEY and CDR2 SVGAGI. CDR3 length: 15 residues. CDR3 in amino acids: CASSSSTRVAGELFF. The CDR3 DNA reads as TGTGCCAGCAGTTCCTCTACTAGGGTAGCCGGGGAGCTGTTTTTT.